These 11 T cell receptor beta chains originate from one sample sequenced in a study of technical replicates of blood from a few donors. The assay was immunoSEQ multiplex PCR, and TCRdb's table has in-frame clones only and misses some. This repertoire shows 91,000 or so clones, 95% found once; its top ten account for 0.2% to 0.25%. The source material was T cells isolated from PBMCs. The receptors shown here come from a human donor in good health.

CDR3: CASSQATGGNNQPQHF. The CDR3 bases are TGCGCCAGCAGCCAAGCGACAGGGGGTAACAATCAGCCCCAGCATTTT. The chain joins TRBV4-1 to TRBJ1-5; TRBD1 aligns across 9 bases. The V and J ends lost 1 base and 3 bases, in that order; junction bases with no gene match: 4. This CDR3 has 16 amino acids. From germline, CDR1 is MGHRA and CDR2 YSYEKL.

This sequence joins TRBV30 and TRBJ1-3, with D tentatively TRBD1 (6 bases). The CDR3 has 16 amino acids. Germline CDR1 GTSNPN, CDR2 SVGIG (reference sequence). Trimming left V 1 base short and J 0 bases short, with 13 bases between. CDR3 residues: CAWSGYRVPSGNTIYF. Written as DNA, the CDR3 is TGTGCCTGGAGTGGATACAGGGTGCCCTCTGGAAACACCATATATTTT. The whole variable domain, remainder taken from reference TRBV30 and TRBJ1-3, is SQTIHQWPATLVQPVGSPLSLECTVEGTSNPNLYWYRQAAGRGLQLLFYSVGIGQISSEVPQNLSASRPQDRQFILSSKKLLLSDSGFYLCAWSGYRVPSGNTIYFGEGSWLTVV.

The genes are TRBV2 and TRBJ1-1; D unclear. CDR1 SNHLY and CDR2 FYNNEI come from the germline V gene. The CDR3 consists of 11 residues. The ends were cut back, 5 bases at V and 8 bases at J, with 9 bases in the middle. CDR3 residues: CASSLLGEAFF. CDR3 DNA sequence: TGTGCCAGCAGTCTTCTCGGGGAAGCTTTCTTT.

This clone appeared a few times. V gene TRBV28 combines with J gene TRBJ1-2; 7 bases fit TRBD1. CDR1 and CDR2 from the germline V gene are MDHEN and SYDVKM. The CDR3 sequence is 13 residues long. The J segment lost 6 bases and the V segment lost 5 bases, leaving 6 bases of the junction unmatched. CDR3 DNA sequence: TGTGCCAGCAGTCAACAGGGGCTGGATGGCTACACCTTC. Its protein product is CASSQQGLDGYTF.

The V call is TRBV6-1, the J call TRBJ2-3, with D perhaps matching TRBD2 (5 bases). Trimming took 0 bases from V and 2 from J, leaving 12 bases between them. Germline lookup yields CDR1 MNHNS and CDR2 SASEGT. The CDR3 is 16 amino acids. CDR3: CASSEALTTYTDTQYF. The CDR3 nucleotides are TGTGCCAGCAGTGAAGCTCTGACTACTTACACAGATACGCAGTATTTT.

The rearrangement joins TRBV5-1 to TRBJ2-1; 7 bases fit TRBD1. Germline assignment: CDR1 SGHRS and CDR2 YFSETQ. CDR3 size: 15 residues. Losses at the gene ends were 7 bases for V and 6 bases for J; bases not matched to a gene: 13. The CDR3 loop reads CASFQLGTALNEQFF. CDR3 nucleotide sequence: TGCGCCAGCTTCCAATTAGGGACAGCTCTCAATGAGCAGTTCTTC.

This clone occurred once. The V gene is TRBV7-2, the J gene TRBJ1-1, with TRBD1 as a possible D gene (6 bases). Germline V gene lookup returns CDR1 SGHTA and CDR2 FQGNSA. CDR3 size: 18 residues. V was clipped by 2 bases and J by 1 base, with 20 bases between them. For the CDR3, the DNA is TGTGCCAGCAGCTTATTTTTCGGGGGGGGCATTAGGAACACTGAAGCTTTCTTT. This encodes CASSLFFGGGIRNTEAFF.

This clone was counted a single time. The V gene is TRBV9, the J gene TRBJ2-1; 12 nucleotides agree with TRBD2. V was clipped by 3 bases and J by 9 bases; unmatched bases: 7. The CDR3 covers 15 residues. CDR1 and CDR2 (germline): SGDLS, YYNGEE. The DNA for the CDR3 is TGTGCCAGCAGCGCACCTAGCGGGGGGGACCTTGAGCAGTTCTTC. Translating it yields CASSAPSGGDLEQFF.

This chain links TRBV13 with TRBJ1-3, with D maybe TRBD1 (5 bases). Germline V gene sequence: CDR1 PRHDT, CDR2 FYEKMQ (reference sequence). V lost 1 base and J 2 bases, leaving 12 bases between the germline ends. The CDR3 is made up of 16 amino acids. The CDR3 protein is CASSLDGGSTGNTIYF. CDR3 DNA sequence: TGTGCCAGCAGCTTAGATGGGGGGTCAACTGGAAACACCATATATTTT.

The chain joins TRBV14 to TRBJ2-7; D gene ambiguous. Trimming removed 4 bases from V and 2 bases from J, with 6 bases in between. The CDR3 spans 12 residues. Germline assignment: CDR1 SGHDN and CDR2 FVKESK. The CDR3 loop reads CASSLRAYEQYF. CDR3 DNA sequence: TGTGCCAGCAGCCTTCGAGCCTACGAGCAGTACTTC.

The rearrangement uses TRBV7-6 and TRBJ2-2; 8 positions agree with TRBD1. CDR3 length: 15 amino acids. V trimming: 3 bases; J trimming: 1 base; junction bases outside the gene matches: 1. Germline-derived CDR1 and CDR2 are SGHVS and FNYEAQ. The CDR3 DNA is TGTGCCAGCAGCTTTGGGACAGGGAACACCGGGGAGCTGTTTTTT. Translating gives CASSFGTGNTGELFF.